The 9 T cell receptor beta chains below were found in one sample sequenced in a study of shared clonotypes between healthy human individuals. The table came from immunoSEQ multiplex PCR; TCRdb's copy has only in-frame clones and leaves some out. The sample records 1.6 million or so clones, more than 95% being singletons. Sequenced sample: naive CD4+ T cells sorted from blood. Subset indicated: CD45RA+ positively selected. Receptors originate from a man between 25 and 39 years old in good health.

In its sample, this clone was seen once. The rearrangement uses TRBV5-8 and TRBJ1-4; D is uncertain. Germline CDR1 reads SGHTS; CDR2 reads YDEGEE. CDR3 length: 12 amino acids. Trimming removed 0 bases from V and 10 bases from J, with 7 bases in between. CDR3 DNA: TGTGCCAGCAGCTTGGAGGGTGGAAAACTGTTTTTT. It yields the protein CASSLEGGKLFF.

This chain links TRBV6-5 with TRBJ2-1, with D uncertain. Trimming pared 9 bases from V and 7 bases from J, leaving 22 bases between. The CDR3 is made up of 15 amino acids. From germline, CDR1 is MNHEY and CDR2 SVGAGI. Written as DNA, the CDR3 is TGTGCCAGTCATCTTAGGCAAATGGACCCTAATGAGCAGTTCTTC. It encodes CASHLRQMDPNEQFF.

As regards this clone: The sample contains more than one DNA sequence encoding this CDR3. The V and J genes are TRBV5-1 and TRBJ2-5; D is unresolved. Germline values: CDR1 SGHRS, CDR2 YFSETQ. The V end was cut by 0 bases, the J end by 5 bases, with 11 bases between. The CDR3 length is 14 residues. In DNA form, the CDR3 reads TGCGCCAGCAGCTTGGCTGGGGTGGGGGAGACCCAGTACTTC. Protein sequence: CASSLAGVGETQYF.

This clone appeared a single time. V is TRBV5-4 and J is TRBJ2-2; D not resolved. The CDR3 covers 17 residues. V shed 4 bases and J shed 0 bases, with 16 bases lying between them. Germline V gene sequence: CDR1 SGHNT, CDR2 YYREEE (reference sequence). The CDR3 here is CASSRRWTGSNTGELFF. CDR3 nucleotide sequence: TGTGCCAGCAGCCGCAGATGGACCGGATCGAACACCGGGGAGCTGTTTTTT.

The gene calls are TRBV15 and TRBJ1-2; 9 positions agree with TRBD1. Losses at the gene ends were 3 bases for V and 8 bases for J; bases not matched to a gene: 13. This CDR3 comprises 16 residues. Germline V gene sequence: CDR1 LNHNV, CDR2 YYDKDF (reference sequence). The CDR3 nucleotides read TGTGCCACCAGCAGGGGGAAGGGGGACAGGGAAGGCGGCTACACCTTC. Translating gives CATSRGKGDREGGYTF.

The V and J genes are TRBV5-1 and TRBJ1-2, with 7 bases lining up with TRBD1. With V trimmed by 4 bases and J by 2 bases, 5 bases remained unmatched. The CDR3 loop spans 14 amino acids. Per germline, CDR1 SGHRS and CDR2 YFSETQ. Here the CDR3 DNA reads TGCGCCAGCAGCCCGATGGACAGGAACTATGGCTACACCTTC. Protein sequence: CASSPMDRNYGYTF.

The sample holds one count of this clone. This chain uses TRBV7-9 with TRBJ2-7; 8 positions agree with TRBD1. CDR3 length: 13 residues. CDR1 and CDR2 from the germline V gene are SEHNR and FQNEAQ (reference sequence). After removal of 8 bases from V and 6 bases from J, the junction contained 9 bases not matched to a gene. CDR3 nucleotide sequence: TGTGCCAGCCGACGGACAGGGACGCGCGAGCAGTACTTC. It yields the protein CASRRTGTREQYF.

V and J are TRBV18 and TRBJ2-1; 7 bases fit TRBD1. The CDR3 length is 13 residues. Germline V gene lookup returns CDR1 KGHSH and CDR2 LQKENI. V lost 10 bases, J lost 7 bases, and 10 bases stayed unmatched. CDR3 protein: CATDDKQGNEQFF. The CDR3 DNA follows: TGTGCCACCGATGACAAACAGGGGAATGAGCAGTTCTTC.

The genes are TRBV19 and TRBJ2-5; TRBD2 aligns across 11 bases. Germline CDR1 and CDR2: LNHDA and SQIVND (reference sequence). Trimming took 5 bases from V and 5 from J; bases not matched to a gene: 7. The CDR3 covers 15 residues. CDR3 bases: TGTGCCAGTAGTGTACTAGCGGGAGTCTTGGAGACCCAGTACTTC. This translates into CASSVLAGVLETQYF. The full variable domain, rest sourced from reference TRBV19 and TRBJ2-5, is DGGITQSPKYLFRKEGQNVTLSCEQNLNHDAMYWYRQDPGQGLRLIYYSQIVNDFQKGDIAEGYSVSREKKESFPLTVTSAQKNPTAFYLCASSVLAGVLETQYFGPGTRLLVL.